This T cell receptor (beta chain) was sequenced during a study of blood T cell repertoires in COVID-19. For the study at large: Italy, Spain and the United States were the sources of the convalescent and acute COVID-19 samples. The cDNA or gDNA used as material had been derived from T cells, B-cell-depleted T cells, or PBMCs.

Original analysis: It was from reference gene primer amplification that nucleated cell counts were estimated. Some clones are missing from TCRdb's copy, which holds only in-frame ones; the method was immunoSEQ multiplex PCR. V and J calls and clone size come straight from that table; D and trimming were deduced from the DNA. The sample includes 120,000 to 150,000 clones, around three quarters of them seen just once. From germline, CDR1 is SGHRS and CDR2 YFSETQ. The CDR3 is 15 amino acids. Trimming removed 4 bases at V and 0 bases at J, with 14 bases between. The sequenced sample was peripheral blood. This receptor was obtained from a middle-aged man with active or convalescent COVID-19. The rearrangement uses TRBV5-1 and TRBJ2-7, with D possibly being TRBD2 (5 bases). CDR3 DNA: TGCGCCAGCAGCCGTGGACTTACAAGCTCCTACGAGCAGTACTTC. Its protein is CASSRGLTSSYEQYF.